Sequencing of this T cell receptor beta chain was carried out in a study of cytomegalovirus exposure and HLA in healthy donors (dated by TCRdb to about 2017). As for the study more broadly: According to a later analysis, the 100 to 150 validation repertoires were produced on the same platform as the 680 or so repertoires of the first cohort. The study aimed to test whether cataloging public T cell receptors could reveal signatures of past pathogen exposure. Besides the first cohort of around 700 subjects, a separate validation cohort made up of some 110 different subjects was used. The study combined high-throughput TCR immunosequencing, statistical association of individual TCRs with disease status, and machine learning to predict cytomegalovirus infection status.

The CDR3 has 14 amino acids, counting the end cysteine and phenylalanine. This entry keeps only the CDR3 DNA: 42 bases, framed from base 1. Clipping removes 6 bases from V and 5 bases from J, with 5 as the unmatched junction base count. The germline V gene specifies MDHEN as CDR1 and SYDVKM as CDR2. Library method: the immunoSEQ multiplex PCR assay. The source study handled its data this way. To diagnose cytomegalovirus status from the catalog of TCR beta chain sequences, a statistical classification framework was built. TCRdb obtained this table from immuneACCESS and retained in-frame rearrangements with V and J assigned. These tables miss some clones; where compared with another copy, unresolved V genes account for less than half of the shortfall, and the remainder is unexplained. V and J calls and clone size are given by that table; D and trimming were obtained from the DNA. The sample has about 76,000 clones on record, 94% of them singletons. Of the sample, approximately 2% falls within the top ten clones.

Concerning this clone: The antigen this receptor binds is unknown. Nothing much larger sits one base from this clone, and base qualities are not available.

Results and caveats for the whole study, not just this receptor: All 120 or so repertoires were used to score co-occurrence in the validation cohort in a later analysis, because that analysis had no HLA typing for the cohort. The authors suggested that the approach could potentially be extended to other disease states and immunological phenotypes. In both the original and validation cohorts, the classifier was reported to diagnose cytomegalovirus status with high specificity and sensitivity. Three of the identified cytomegalovirus-associated TCR beta chains were confirmed in vitro to be specific for cytomegalovirus antigens. Subsequent analysis determined that TCRs grouped into clusters in the first cohort also showed a tendency toward co-occurrence across the roughly 120 validation repertoires, and approximately 94% of cluster scores exceeded 0. A total of fewer than 200 TCR beta chains were listed by the study as associated with cytomegalovirus. Most TCR sequences were seen in very few donors, while some public TCRs were found in many individuals.

Donors formed part of the validation cohort, which comprised 120 subjects and was distinct from the first cohort of 550 to 850 subjects. The chain is made from TRBV28 and TRBJ2-7, with 12 middle bases fitting TRBD1. The clonotype was recovered from a woman under 30 in good health and CMV-seropositive. Sample: PBMCs. CDR3 region: CASSRDRGRDEQYF. The nucleotide sequence reads TGTGCCAGCAGCCGGGACAGGGGGCGCGACGAGCAGTACTTC.